This TCR beta chain comes out of a study of beta chain features in type 1 diabetes. Study-wide points: Moderate yet significant TCRB CDR3 shortening was seen in Type 1 diabetes patients in all four CD4+ subsets.

This clone has more than one count but fewer than ten. Antigen specificity is unknown. Expressed TCRB transcripts got sequenced, as all isolated RNA was reverse transcribed. Sequencing used immunoSEQ multiplex PCR; TCRdb keeps in-frame clones, though not all of them. The sample includes roughly 350,000 clones, over 9% of them seen just once. The V end was cut by 2 bases, the J end by 2 bases, with 10 bases between. The CDR3 runs 16 residues. Germline CDR1 and CDR2: MDHEN and SYDVKM. The receptor was isolated from a man under 40 with type 1 diabetes. Sequencing used central memory CD4+ T cells from blood. V and J are TRBV28 and TRBJ2-6, with D unclear. CDR3 sequence reads: CASSLGRQTGANVLTF. The CDR3 bases are TGTGCCAGCAGTTTAGGGCGGCAAACTGGGGCCAACGTCCTGACTTTC.